Listed below are T cell receptor beta chains from one sample, sequenced in a study of blood T cell repertoires in COVID-19. Some clones are missing from TCRdb's copy, which holds only in-frame ones; the method was immunoSEQ multiplex PCR. The profile shows some 98,000 clones, roughly 80% of them singletons. The sample taken for sequencing was peripheral blood. The receptors come from a man aged 70 or older with active or convalescent COVID-19. CDR3s include the opening cysteine and the closing phenylalanine or tryptophan. D genes are given only for firm matches. Part of the rows lack a size; the others show once, few, many or a class for expanded clones.

J gene | D gene | clone size | V gene | CDR3 protein | CDR3 DNA
TRBJ1-1 | NA | NA | TRBV19 | CASSPEGVLAFF | TGTGCCAGTAGTCCAGAGGGGGTTCTAGCTTTCTTT
TRBJ1-1 | NA | NA | TRBV5-6 | CASSFRQASAFF | TGTGCCAGCAGCTTTCGACAGGCGTCAGCTTTCTTT
TRBJ1-5 | NA | NA | TRBV6-1 | CASSEARLRYSNQPQHF | TGTGCCAGCAGTGAAGCGCGGCTCAGATATAGCAATCAGCCCCAGCATTTT
TRBJ1-1 | NA | NA | TRBV11-2 | CASSLRVGTEAFF | TGTGCCAGCAGCTTACGGGTTGGCACTGAAGCTTTCTTT
TRBJ2-3 | NA | NA | TRBV24-1 | CATSATTGGRRYF | TGTGCCACCAGTGCTACTACGGGCGGGCGGCGGTATTTT
TRBJ2-1 | NA | NA | TRBV6-2/TRBV6-3 | CASSYSRGRAPLNEQFF | TGTGCCAGCAGTTACTCCCGAGGCAGGGCCCCCCTCAATGAGCAGTTCTTC
TRBJ2-1 | TRBD2 | NA | TRBV19 | CASMSGGAGREQFF | TGTGCCAGTATGAGCGGGGGGGCAGGGAGAGAGCAGTTCTTC
TRBJ1-2 | TRBD1 | NA | TRBV7-2 | CASSLGPTGRGYTF | TGTGCCAGCAGCTTAGGCCCGACAGGGCGGGGCTACACCTTC
TRBJ2-3 | NA | NA | TRBV9 | CASSVAPRDTQYF | TGTGCCAGCAGCGTAGCCCCCCGAGATACGCAGTATTTT
TRBJ2-7 | TRBD1 | NA | TRBV15 | CATSRERGGRSRREQYF | TGTGCCACCAGCAGAGAAAGAGGGGGCAGGAGTAGACGCGAGCAGTACTTC
TRBJ2-7 | TRBD1 | NA | TRBV7-2 | CASSLMSGGPYEQYF | TGTGCCAGCAGCTTAATGTCAGGGGGCCCCTACGAGCAGTACTTC
TRBJ2-5 | TRBD1 | once | TRBV2 | CASSLRTGTKETQYF | TGTGCCAGCAGTCTCCGGACAGGGACGAAAGAGACCCAGTACTTC
TRBJ1-4 | NA | NA | TRBV29-1 | CSAAGFDEKLFF | TGCAGCGCCGCAGGGTTCGATGAAAAACTGTTTTTT
TRBJ2-5 | TRBD2 | NA | TRBV19 | CASSLSGVGETQYF | TGTGCCAGTAGTCTAAGCGGGGTTGGAGAGACCCAGTACTTC
TRBJ1-3 | TRBD1 | many | TRBV7-9 | CASSPRGNPGNTIYF | TGTGCCAGCAGCCCCAGGGGGAACCCTGGAAACACCATATATTTT
TRBJ2-6 | TRBD1 | few | TRBV25-1 | CASSAQPGQATGANVLTF | TGTGCCAGCAGTGCACAGCCGGGACAGGCAACTGGGGCCAACGTCCTGACTTTC
TRBJ2-3 | TRBD2 | NA | TRBV5-1 | CASSLWTSWDTQYF | TGCGCCAGCAGCTTGTGGACTAGCTGGGATACGCAGTATTTT
TRBJ2-5 | NA | NA | TRBV19 | CASSIDREEETQYF | TGTGCCAGTAGTATCGACAGGGAGGAAGAGACCCAGTACTTC
TRBJ1-1 | NA | few | TRBV11-2 | CASSLAAGEAFF | TGTGCCAGCAGCTTAGCGGCAGGCGAAGCTTTCTTT
TRBJ1-5 | NA | NA | TRBV19 | CASSTQQGSTQPQHF | TGTGCCAGTAGTACCCAACAGGGTTCGACGCAGCCCCAGCATTTT
TRBJ2-5 | TRBD2 | NA | TRBV2 | CASEASGGARTQYF | TGTGCCAGCGAGGCTAGCGGGGGGGCCCGGACCCAGTACTTC
TRBJ2-3 | NA | NA | TRBV21-1 | CASSKVLWGPRTDTQYF | TGTGCCAGCAGCAAAGTATTGTGGGGGCCCCGCACAGATACGCAGTATTTT
TRBJ1-2 | TRBD1 | few | TRBV6-6 | CASTLRTGDAYGYTF | TGTGCCAGCACCCTACGGACAGGGGACGCGTATGGCTACACCTTC
TRBJ2-7 | TRBD1 | NA | TRBV27 | CASSLSRGGEYEQYF | TGTGCCAGCAGTTTAAGTCGAGGGGGCGAGTACGAGCAGTACTTC
TRBJ2-4 | TRBD2 | NA | TRBV15 | CATSRGGLAGATKNIQYF | TGTGCCACCAGCAGAGGGGGGCTAGCGGGGGCCACCAAAAACATTCAGTACTTC
TRBJ1-2 | TRBD1 | NA | TRBV6-5 | CASSRRGQPYGYTF | TGTGCCAGCAGCCGACGGGGACAGCCCTATGGCTACACCTTC
TRBJ2-3 | TRBD2 | NA | TRBV2 | CASSEFGERGDTDTQYF | TGTGCCAGCAGTGAATTCGGGGAGCGGGGTGATACAGATACGCAGTATTTT
TRBJ2-7 | NA | NA | TRBV11-3 | CASSLDLGGFYEQYF | TGTGCCAGCAGCTTAGATCTAGGCGGTTTCTACGAGCAGTACTTC
TRBJ1-1 | TRBD1 | few | TRBV7-9 | CASSLRGQGHTEAFF | TGTGCCAGCAGCTTAAGGGGACAGGGGCACACTGAAGCTTTCTTT
TRBJ1-2 | NA | NA | TRBV29-1 | CSGLWYYGYTF | TGCAGTGGTTTATGGTACTACGGCTACACCTTC
TRBJ2-7 | NA | NA | TRBV7-9 | CASSRGLSEQYF | TGTGCCAGCAGCCGAGGTTTGAGTGAGCAGTACTTC
TRBJ2-1 | TRBD1 | NA | TRBV24-1 | CATSESGQGSNEQFF | TGTGCCACCAGTGAATCGGGACAGGGAAGCAATGAGCAGTTCTTC
TRBJ1-2 | TRBD1 | NA | TRBV2 | CASKGQGNYGYTF | TGTGCCAGCAAAGGACAGGGGAACTATGGCTACACCTTC
TRBJ2-3 | NA | NA | TRBV5-4 | CASSSTGHVADTQYF | TGTGCCAGCAGCTCGACAGGCCACGTCGCAGATACGCAGTATTTT
TRBJ1-1 | NA | once | TRBV30 | CAWSPSPVDTEAFF | TGTGCCTGGAGTCCCTCCCCGGTGGACACTGAAGCTTTCTTT
TRBJ1-2 | NA | NA | TRBV6-5 | CASRQSAGYGYTF | TGTGCCAGCAGGCAGTCCGCAGGGTATGGCTACACCTTC
TRBJ1-2 | TRBD1 | NA | TRBV29-1 | CSVADRVDYGYTF | TGCAGCGTTGCCGACAGGGTTGACTATGGCTACACCTTC
TRBJ2-7 | TRBD1 | NA | TRBV27 | CASRRTGGTYEQYF | TGTGCCAGCAGGAGGACAGGGGGGACCTACGAGCAGTACTTC
TRBJ1-1 | NA | NA | TRBV30 | CAWSRLHAETEAFF | TGTGCCTGGAGTCGCTTACATGCGGAGACTGAAGCTTTCTTT
TRBJ1-2 | NA | NA | TRBV2 | CASSDGRDYYGYTF | TGTGCCAGCAGTGATGGCAGGGATTACTATGGCTACACCTTC
TRBJ2-1 | TRBD1 | NA | TRBV7-9 | CASSLDRGREQFF | TGTGCCAGCAGCTTAGACAGGGGGCGTGAGCAGTTCTTC
TRBJ1-6 | TRBD1 | NA | TRBV27 | CASSFTGGVNSPLHF | TGTGCCAGCAGTTTTACAGGGGGGGTTAATTCACCCCTCCACTTT